These T cell receptor beta chains were read from a single sample in a study of blood T cell repertoires in COVID-19. The data were produced by immunoSEQ multiplex PCR, yet TCRdb's version contains in-frame clones alone and is incomplete. The table includes about 250,000 clones, about 82% detected once. The material sequenced was peripheral blood. These receptors all stem from a man in his fifties with COVID-19, enrolled during active disease. Each CDR3 is given with its conserved first and last residue. Each record gives: CDR3 DNA, CDR3 protein, D gene, V gene, clone size, J gene, CDR3 length. The D gene is left open where the match is weak. A clone size is listed for some rows: how often the clone was seen (once, few, many), or a class if it is expanded.

TGTGCCAGCAGTCGCGGGACTAGCGGAAACACCGGGGAGCTGTTTTTT CASSRGTSGNTGELFF TRBD2 TRBV2 few TRBJ2-2 16
TGTGCCACCAGCAGAGTTTGGGGTCAGGGGTTGACCGGGGAGCTGTTTTTT CATSRVWGQGLTGELFF NA TRBV15 NA TRBJ2-2 17
TGCGCCAGCAGCTTGGGCCCAGCGGGGGGCTACCAAGAGACCCAGTACTTC CASSLGPAGGYQETQYF TRBD2 TRBV5-1 once TRBJ2-5 17
TGTGCCACCAGCATACTGACAGTAGCTTTCTTT CATSILTVAFF NA TRBV15 NA TRBJ1-1 11
TGCGCCAGCAGCTCGGGACAGAATCAGCCCCAGCATTTT CASSSGQNQPQHF TRBD1 TRBV5-1 few TRBJ1-5 13
TGTGCCAGCAGCCCAGGGACAGCATATTTGCCCCAGCATTTT CASSPGTAYLPQHF TRBD1 TRBV7-8 NA TRBJ1-5 14
TGTGCCAGCTCACCCGGGGTGGGCTGGAGGACTGAAGCTTTCTTT CASSPGVGWRTEAFF NA TRBV18 NA TRBJ1-1 15
TGTGCCAGCAGCTTAACAGGGCAGGGCACTGAAGCTTTCTTT CASSLTGQGTEAFF NA TRBV5-4 NA TRBJ1-1 14
TGTGCCAGCGGCAGGGACAGGGGAAAAACTGAAGCTTTCTTT CASGRDRGKTEAFF TRBD1 TRBV2 NA TRBJ1-1 14
TGTGCCAGCAGCTTGCAGACAGGGGTGAACACTGAAGCTTTCTTT CASSLQTGVNTEAFF TRBD1 TRBV7-2 NA TRBJ1-1 15
TGTGCCAGCGGATTCAGGGCCAGGGCCCAGTACTTC CASGFRARAQYF NA TRBV28 NA TRBJ2-5 12
TGCAGCGTTGAACCCAGGTCCAGTGCAGATACGCAGTATTTT CSVEPRSSADTQYF NA TRBV29-1 NA TRBJ2-3 14
TGTGCCAGCAGCTTAGCCGCGAGTAGGGGAGGAGATAATTCACCCCTCCACTTT CASSLAASRGGDNSPLHF NA TRBV7-8 NA TRBJ1-6 18
TGTGCCGCGGAGGGGACTAGCGGCAATGAGCAGTTCTTC CAAEGTSGNEQFF TRBD2 TRBV6-5 NA TRBJ2-1 13
TGCGCCAGCAGCTTTCTAGCGGGGGGCAAGTACGAGCAGTACTTC CASSFLAGGKYEQYF TRBD2 TRBV5-1 NA TRBJ2-7 15
TGTGCCATCAGCGCAGGAATGGCCGGGGAGCTGTTTTTT CAISAGMAGELFF NA TRBV10-3 NA TRBJ2-2 13
TGTGCCAGCAGCTCCTGGGTTGGACAGGGGATTCTCAATGAGCAGTTCTTC CASSSWVGQGILNEQFF TRBD1 TRBV5-4 NA TRBJ2-1 17
TGTGCCAGCAGTTACTCCCCTACCGGGGAGCTGTTTTTT CASSYSPTGELFF NA TRBV6-2/TRBV6-3 NA TRBJ2-2 13
TGTGCCAGCTCCCCATCCCCGAGCGCGGAGGGCTACACCTTC CASSPSPSAEGYTF NA TRBV18 NA TRBJ1-2 14
TGTGCCACCAGCAGAGCGGGGGACAGCTCCTACGAGCAGTACTTC CATSRAGDSSYEQYF NA TRBV15 once TRBJ2-7 15
TGTGCCAGTAGTACTTACAGGGGTAACAATGAGCAGTTCTTC CASSTYRGNNEQFF TRBD1 TRBV19 NA TRBJ2-1 14
TGTGCCAGCAGTTACTCGGGCAGCTCTGGAAACACCATATATTTT CASSYSGSSGNTIYF NA TRBV6-5 NA TRBJ1-3 15
TGTGCAAGTCGCTTAGCGCGTGAGGAATCCTACGAGCAGTACTTC CASRLAREESYEQYF NA TRBV12-2 once TRBJ2-7 15
TGTGCCAGCAGTTCCGCCGGCTCCTACGAGCAGTACTTC CASSSAGSYEQYF NA TRBV27 NA TRBJ2-7 13
TGTGCCAGCAGACCGGGACAGGGGGCCTTATACGGCTATGGCTACACCTTC CASRPGQGALYGYGYTF TRBD1 TRBV2 NA TRBJ1-2 17
TGTGCCAGCACTTTGGGGCCCCACGAGCAGTACTTC CASTLGPHEQYF NA TRBV7-2 once TRBJ2-7 12
TGTGCCAGCAGCCAAGCGGGTAACTATGGCTACACCTTC CASSQAGNYGYTF NA TRBV3-1/TRBV3-2 NA TRBJ1-2 13
TGTGCCAGCTCACCACCCGCACCAGGGTACTACGAGCAGTACTTC CASSPPAPGYYEQYF NA TRBV18 NA TRBJ2-7 15
TGCGCCAGCAGCCCCGGGGGTCGGGGAGATACGCAGTATTTT CASSPGGRGDTQYF NA TRBV4-1 once TRBJ2-3 14
TGTGCCAGCAGTTCCCGACAGGGTTCCACTGAAGCTTTCTTT CASSSRQGSTEAFF TRBD1 TRBV27 NA TRBJ1-1 14
TGTGCCAGCACCCTCCGCGGGGGGATTCGTGGAAACACCATATATTTT CASTLRGGIRGNTIYF NA TRBV7-2 NA TRBJ1-3 16
TGTGCCAGCAATAGGGGCTCCTACGAGCAGTACTTC CASNRGSYEQYF NA TRBV28 NA TRBJ2-7 12
TGCGCCAGCAGCTCCATGCCTGGCGGAAGCACAGATACGCAGTATTTT CASSSMPGGSTDTQYF NA TRBV5-1 NA TRBJ2-3 16
TGTGCCAGCAGCCTATACCAGACAGGGGCGAACACCGGGGAGCTGTTTTTT CASSLYQTGANTGELFF TRBD1 TRBV7-2 NA TRBJ2-2 17
TGCGCCAGCAGCCCGGGACAGGCTGGCAATCAGCCCCAGCATTTT CASSPGQAGNQPQHF TRBD1 TRBV5-1 once TRBJ1-5 15
TGTGCCACCAGCAGAGATAGCGGGGGGGCAGATACGCAGTATTTT CATSRDSGGADTQYF TRBD2 TRBV15 few TRBJ2-3 15
TGCAGCGTTAAGGTAGCGGGACAAGGCTATGGCTACACCTTC CSVKVAGQGYGYTF NA TRBV29-1 NA TRBJ1-2 14
TGTGCCATCAGTTCTCAGGGAGGTGAGCAGTTCTTC CAISSQGGEQFF NA TRBV10-3 NA TRBJ2-1 12
TGTGCCAGCAGTCTTCGACTCCTGCCGGGACAGGGGGCTTATCAGCCCCAGCATTTT CASSLRLLPGQGAYQPQHF TRBD1 TRBV6-6 NA TRBJ1-5 19
TGTGCTAGTGGTTTGGGATACACAGCCGAGTTCAATGAGCAGTTCTTC CASGLGYTAEFNEQFF NA TRBV12-5 NA TRBJ2-1 16
TGCGCCAGCAGCCCAGGGACAGGGGGCGTCTACGAGCAGTACTTC CASSPGTGGVYEQYF TRBD1 TRBV5-1 NA TRBJ2-7 15
TGCGCCAGCAGCCTTTCGATACAGGTCTCTAACTATGGCTACACCTTC CASSLSIQVSNYGYTF NA TRBV4-1 NA TRBJ1-2 16
TGTGCCAGCAGCGTCAGGTACAGCGGCCGTGGTGAAAAACTGTTTTTT CASSVRYSGRGEKLFF NA TRBV9 NA TRBJ1-4 16
TGCGCCACCTCAGCGGGGAGGGTCGAAGAGACCCAGTACTTC CATSAGRVEETQYF TRBD2 TRBV5-1 NA TRBJ2-5 14
TGTGCCAGCAGTTTTACAGGGTTAACCATCTACAATGAGCAGTTCTTC CASSFTGLTIYNEQFF NA TRBV7-2 NA TRBJ2-1 16
TGTGCCACCAGCCCCTCCCCCCAGGGTCAGCTCGAGCAGTACTTC CATSPSPQGQLEQYF NA TRBV15 NA TRBJ2-7 15
TGTGCCACCAGTGACTCCTGGACAGAGAATGAGCAGTTCTTC CATSDSWTENEQFF NA TRBV24-1 NA TRBJ2-1 14
TGTGCCAGCAGGGGGGGTACCAGGGAGAACACCGGGGAGCTGTTTTTT CASRGGTRENTGELFF NA TRBV21-1 once TRBJ2-2 16